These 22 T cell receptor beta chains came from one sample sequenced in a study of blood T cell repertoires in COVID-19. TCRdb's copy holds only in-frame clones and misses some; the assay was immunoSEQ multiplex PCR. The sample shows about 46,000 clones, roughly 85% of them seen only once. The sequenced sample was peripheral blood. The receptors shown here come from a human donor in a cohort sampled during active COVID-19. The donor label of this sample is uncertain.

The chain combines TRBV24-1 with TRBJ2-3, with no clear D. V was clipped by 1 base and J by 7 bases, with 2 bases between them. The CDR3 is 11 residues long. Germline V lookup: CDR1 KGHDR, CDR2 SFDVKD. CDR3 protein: CATSDFNTQYF. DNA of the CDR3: TGTGCCACCAGTGATTTCAATACGCAGTATTTT.

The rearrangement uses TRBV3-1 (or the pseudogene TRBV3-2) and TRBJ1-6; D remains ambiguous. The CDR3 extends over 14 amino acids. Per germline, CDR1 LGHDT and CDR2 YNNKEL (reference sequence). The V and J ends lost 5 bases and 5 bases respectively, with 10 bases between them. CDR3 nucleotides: TGTGCCAGCAGCTGGGTCGGGGATAATTCACCCCTCCACTTT. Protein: CASSWVGDNSPLHF.

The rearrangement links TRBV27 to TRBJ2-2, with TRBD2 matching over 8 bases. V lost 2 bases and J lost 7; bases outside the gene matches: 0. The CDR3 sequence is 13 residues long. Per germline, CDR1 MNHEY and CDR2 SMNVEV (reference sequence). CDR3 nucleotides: TGTGCCAGCAGTTTACGGGAGGGCGGGGAGCTGTTTTTT. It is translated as CASSLREGGELFF.

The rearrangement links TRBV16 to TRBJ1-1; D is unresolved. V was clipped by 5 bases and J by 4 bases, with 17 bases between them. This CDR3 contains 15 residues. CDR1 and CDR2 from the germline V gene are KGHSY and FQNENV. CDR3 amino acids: CASSAKPTVGTEAFF. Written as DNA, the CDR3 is TGTGCCAGCAGCGCAAAGCCAACGGTTGGCACTGAAGCTTTCTTT.

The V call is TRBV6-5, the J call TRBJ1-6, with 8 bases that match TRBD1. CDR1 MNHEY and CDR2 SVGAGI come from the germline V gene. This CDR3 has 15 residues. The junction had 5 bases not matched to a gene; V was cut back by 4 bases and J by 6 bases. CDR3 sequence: CASSSQGAGNSPLHF. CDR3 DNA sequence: TGTGCCAGCAGTTCTCAGGGGGCGGGTAATTCACCCCTCCACTTT.

The DNA of the CDR3 is TGCGCCAGCAGCCATGGGACAGGTTTACGCCTCTACAATGAGCAGTTCTTC. Amino acid sequence: CASSHGTGLRLYNEQFF. The chain couples TRBV4-1 to TRBJ2-1, with 8 bases fitting TRBD1. V lost 3 bases and J lost 3; bases outside the gene matches: 10. This CDR3 comprises 17 residues. The germline V gene has CDR1 MGHRA and CDR2 YSYEKL.

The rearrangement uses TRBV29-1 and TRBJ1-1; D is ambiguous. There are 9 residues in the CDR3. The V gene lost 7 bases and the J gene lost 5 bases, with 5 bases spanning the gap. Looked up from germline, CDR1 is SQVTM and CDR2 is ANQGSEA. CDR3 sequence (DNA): TGCAGCGGGGAGACTGAAGCTTTCTTT. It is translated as CSGETEAFF.

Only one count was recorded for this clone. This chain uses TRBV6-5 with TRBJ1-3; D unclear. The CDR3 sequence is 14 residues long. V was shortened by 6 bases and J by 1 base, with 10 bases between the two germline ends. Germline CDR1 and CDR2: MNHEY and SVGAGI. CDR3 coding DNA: TGTGCCAGCAGGCAGGCTATATCTGGAAACACCATATATTTT. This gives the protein CASRQAISGNTIYF.

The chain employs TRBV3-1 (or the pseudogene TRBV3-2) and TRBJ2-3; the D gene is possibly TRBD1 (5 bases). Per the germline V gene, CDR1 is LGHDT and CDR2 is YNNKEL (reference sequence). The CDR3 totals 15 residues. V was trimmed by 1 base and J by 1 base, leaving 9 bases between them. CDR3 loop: CASSQGSRGTDTQYF. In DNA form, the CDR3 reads TGTGCCAGCAGCCAAGGAAGCAGGGGCACAGATACGCAGTATTTT.

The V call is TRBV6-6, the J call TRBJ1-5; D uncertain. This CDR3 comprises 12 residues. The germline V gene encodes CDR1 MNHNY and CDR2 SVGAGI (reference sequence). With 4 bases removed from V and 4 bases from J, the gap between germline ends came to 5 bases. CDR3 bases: TGTGCCAGCAGTTCCGGGAATCAGCCCCAGCATTTT. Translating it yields CASSSGNQPQHF.

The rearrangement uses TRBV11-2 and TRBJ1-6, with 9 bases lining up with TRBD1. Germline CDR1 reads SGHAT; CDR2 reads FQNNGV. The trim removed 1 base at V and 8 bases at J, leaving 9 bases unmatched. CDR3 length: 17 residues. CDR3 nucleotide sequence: TGTGCCAGCAGCTTAGGTGAACCGGGACAGGGTTATTCACCCCTCCACTTT. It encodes CASSLGEPGQGYSPLHF.

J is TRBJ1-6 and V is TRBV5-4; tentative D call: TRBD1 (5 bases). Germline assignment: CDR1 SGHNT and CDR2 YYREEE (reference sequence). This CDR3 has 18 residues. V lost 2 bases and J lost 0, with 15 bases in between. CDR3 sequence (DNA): TGTGCCAGCAGCTTTCGAGACAGAAGAAGCTCCTATAATTCACCCCTCCACTTT. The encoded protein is CASSFRDRRSSYNSPLHF.

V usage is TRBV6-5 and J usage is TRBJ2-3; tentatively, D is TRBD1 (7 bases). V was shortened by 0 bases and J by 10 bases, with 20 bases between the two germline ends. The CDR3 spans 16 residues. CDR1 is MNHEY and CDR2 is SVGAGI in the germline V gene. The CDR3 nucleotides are TGTGCCAGCAGTTACTCCCTTGGAGGGGGCCCCTACTCGCAGTATTTT. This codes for CASSYSLGGGPYSQYF.

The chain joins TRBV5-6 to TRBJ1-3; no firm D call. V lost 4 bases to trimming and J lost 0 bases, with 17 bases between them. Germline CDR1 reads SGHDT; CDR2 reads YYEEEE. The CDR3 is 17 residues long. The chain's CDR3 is CASSAPLATISGNTIYF. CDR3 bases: TGTGCCAGCAGCGCACCCCTAGCCACCATCTCTGGAAACACCATATATTTT.

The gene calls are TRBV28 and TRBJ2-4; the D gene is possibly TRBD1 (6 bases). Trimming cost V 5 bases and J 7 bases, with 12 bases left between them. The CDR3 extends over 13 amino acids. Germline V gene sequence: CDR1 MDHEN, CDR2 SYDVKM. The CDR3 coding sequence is TGTGCCAGCAGTGCAGGGGCGGAGAACATTCAGTACTTC. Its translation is CASSAGAENIQYF.

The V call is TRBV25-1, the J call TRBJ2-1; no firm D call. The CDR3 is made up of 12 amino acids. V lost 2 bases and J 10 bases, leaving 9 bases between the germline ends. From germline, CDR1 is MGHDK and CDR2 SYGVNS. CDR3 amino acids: CASSESSREQFF. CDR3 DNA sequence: TGTGCCAGCAGTGAAAGCTCCCGGGAGCAGTTCTTC.

In DNA, the CDR3 is TGTGCCAGCACCCCCGGCCACAGGGCAGAGGGTGAGCAGTTCTTC. This encodes CASTPGHRAEGEQFF. The J gene is TRBJ2-1, the V gene TRBV28; tentatively, D is TRBD1 (6 bases). Trimming left V 7 bases short and J 9 bases short, with 22 bases between. CDR3 size: 15 residues. CDR1 and CDR2 from the germline V gene are MDHEN and SYDVKM.

CDR3 loop: CASRLNRSWRGVYEQYF. CDR3 bases: TGTGCAAGTCGGCTCAACCGGAGTTGGCGGGGGGTCTACGAGCAGTACTTC. J is TRBJ2-7 and V is TRBV12-2; TRBD2 was called by the table and not checked on the DNA. TRBV12-2 is noted as a pseudogene. The CDR3 is 17 residues long.

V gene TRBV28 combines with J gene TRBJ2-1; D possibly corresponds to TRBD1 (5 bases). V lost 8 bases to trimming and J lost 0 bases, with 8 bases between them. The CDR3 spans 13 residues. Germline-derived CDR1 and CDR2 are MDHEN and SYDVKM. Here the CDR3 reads CASGASSYNEQFF. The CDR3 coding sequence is TGTGCCAGCGGGGCTAGCTCCTACAATGAGCAGTTCTTC.

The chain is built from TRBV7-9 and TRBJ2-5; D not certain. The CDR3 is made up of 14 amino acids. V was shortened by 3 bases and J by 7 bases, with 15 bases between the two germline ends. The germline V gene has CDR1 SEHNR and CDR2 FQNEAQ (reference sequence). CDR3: CASSFQWSRGTQYF. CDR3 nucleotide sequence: TGTGCCAGCAGCTTTCAATGGTCCCGCGGGACCCAGTACTTC.

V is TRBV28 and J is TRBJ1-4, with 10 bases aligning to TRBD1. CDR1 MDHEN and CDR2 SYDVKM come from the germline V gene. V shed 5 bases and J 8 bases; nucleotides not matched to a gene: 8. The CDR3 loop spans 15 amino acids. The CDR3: CASSSPGTGDEKLFF. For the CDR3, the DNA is TGTGCCAGCAGTAGTCCCGGGACAGGGGACGAAAAACTGTTTTTT.

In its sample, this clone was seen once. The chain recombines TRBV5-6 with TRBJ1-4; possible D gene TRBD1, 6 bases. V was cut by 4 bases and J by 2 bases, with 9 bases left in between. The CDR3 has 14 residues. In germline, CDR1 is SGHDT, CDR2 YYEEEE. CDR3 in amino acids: CASSPDSTNEKLFF. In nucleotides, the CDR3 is TGTGCCAGCAGCCCGGACAGTACTAATGAAAAACTGTTTTTT.